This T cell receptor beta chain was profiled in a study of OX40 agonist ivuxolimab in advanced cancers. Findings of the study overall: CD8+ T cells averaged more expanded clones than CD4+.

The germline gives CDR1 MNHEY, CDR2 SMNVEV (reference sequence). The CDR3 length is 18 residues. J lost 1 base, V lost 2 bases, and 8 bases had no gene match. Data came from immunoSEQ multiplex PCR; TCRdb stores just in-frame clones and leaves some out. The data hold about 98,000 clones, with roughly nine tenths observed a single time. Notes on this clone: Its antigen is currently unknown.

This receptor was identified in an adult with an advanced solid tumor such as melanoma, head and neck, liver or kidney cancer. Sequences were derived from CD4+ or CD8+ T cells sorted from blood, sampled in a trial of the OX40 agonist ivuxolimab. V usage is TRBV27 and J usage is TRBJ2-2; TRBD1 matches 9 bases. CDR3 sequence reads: CASSLNRGRVLNTGELFF. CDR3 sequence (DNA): TGTGCCAGCAGTTTAAACAGGGGGCGGGTATTGAACACCGGGGAGCTGTTTTTT.